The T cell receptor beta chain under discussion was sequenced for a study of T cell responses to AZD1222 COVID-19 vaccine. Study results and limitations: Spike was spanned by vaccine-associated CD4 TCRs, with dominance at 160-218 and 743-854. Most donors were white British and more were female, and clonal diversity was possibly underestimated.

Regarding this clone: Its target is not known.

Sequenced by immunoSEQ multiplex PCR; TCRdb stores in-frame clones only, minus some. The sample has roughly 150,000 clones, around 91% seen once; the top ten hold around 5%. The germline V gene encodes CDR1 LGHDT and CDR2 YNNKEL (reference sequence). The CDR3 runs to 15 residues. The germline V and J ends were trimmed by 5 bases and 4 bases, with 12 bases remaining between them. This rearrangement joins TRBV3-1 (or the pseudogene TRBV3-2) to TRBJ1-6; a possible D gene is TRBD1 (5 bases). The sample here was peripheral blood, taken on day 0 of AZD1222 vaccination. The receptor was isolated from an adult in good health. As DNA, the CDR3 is TGTGCCAGCAGCACACTAGGGGTGTATAATTCACCCCTCCACTTT. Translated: CASSTLGVYNSPLHF.